This entry lists 3 T cell receptor beta chains sequenced from one sample in a study of blood T cell repertoires in COVID-19. Generated by immunoSEQ multiplex PCR, the TCRdb table keeps only in-frame clones and is missing some. The sample holds fewer than 30,000 clones, roughly 70% seen once. Sequenced input: peripheral blood. These receptors came from a boy aged 2-9 years with active or convalescent COVID-19.

This clone showed up many times. This chain joins TRBV28 and TRBJ2-2, with D perhaps TRBD2 (6 bases). Germline CDR1 MDHEN, CDR2 SYDVKM. The CDR3 totals 14 residues. Between the trimmed V and J ends, which lost 3 bases and 5 bases, there was a span of 10 bases. CDR3 amino acids: CASSFISGTGELFF. The CDR3 coding sequence is TGTGCCAGCAGTTTTATTAGCGGTACCGGGGAGCTGTTTTTT.

This clone occurred a few times. V is TRBV27 and J is TRBJ2-3; possible D gene TRBD2, 5 bases. The ends were cut back, 3 bases at V and 5 bases at J, with 12 bases in the middle. The CDR3 contains 14 residues. The germline V gene encodes CDR1 MNHEY and CDR2 SMNVEV (reference sequence). The CDR3 loop is CASSFPGDGDTQYF. The CDR3 DNA sequence: TGTGCCAGCAGTTTTCCCGGGGATGGAGATACGCAGTATTTT.

This clone was seen a single time. This chain joins TRBV5-6 and TRBJ1-1; 8 bases line up with TRBD1. Germline loops: CDR1 SGHDT, CDR2 YYEEEE. Trimming took 4 bases from V and 2 from J; bases not matched to a gene: 7. This CDR3 contains 15 residues. The chain's CDR3 is CASSAWTGSNTEAFF. CDR3 nucleotides: TGTGCCAGCAGCGCCTGGACAGGGAGCAACACTGAAGCTTTCTTT.